This T cell receptor (beta chain) was identified during a study of shared clonotypes between healthy human individuals. About the study: With ages of 18 to 49, the donors were a couple of women and three men.

Each cell subset's genomic DNA was divided evenly among several immunoSEQ plates. DNA from unsorted PBMC was sequenced on ten immunoSEQ deep assay plates. This table comes from immunoSEQ multiplex PCR, and its TCRdb copy is limited to in-frame clones, with some not included. Of about 480,000 clones in the sample, around 74% were seen once. The CDR3 extends over 15 amino acids. Looked up from germline, CDR1 is SGHTA and CDR2 is FQGNSA. Trimming cost V 1 base and J 1 base; bases outside gene matches: 3. Adult donors, all healthy and HIV-negative, had no recent acute infections or vaccinations. The TCR comes from a woman aged 40 to 55 in good health. Some clones in this sample may be carry-over from other donors' samples. The material sequenced was PBMCs. J is TRBJ2-5 and V is TRBV7-2, with 7 positions matching TRBD2. CDR3 DNA: TGTGCCAGCAGCTTAGGGAGCGGGATCCAAGAGACCCAGTACTTC. This translates into CASSLGSGIQETQYF.